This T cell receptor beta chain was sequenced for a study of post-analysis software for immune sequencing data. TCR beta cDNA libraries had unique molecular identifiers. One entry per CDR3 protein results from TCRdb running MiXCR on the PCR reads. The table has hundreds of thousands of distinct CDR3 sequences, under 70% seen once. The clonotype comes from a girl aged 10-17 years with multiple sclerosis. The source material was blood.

The CDR3 reads CSAGGPSNEQFF. CDR3 DNA sequence: TGCAGTGCTGGGGGACCGAGCAATGAGCAGTTCTTC. The rearrangement links TRBV20-1 to TRBJ2-1; D possibly uses TRBD1 or TRBD2 (5 bases each). The CDR3 has 12 residues. CDR1 is DFQATT, CDR2 SNEGSKA, per germline (reference sequence). V lost 5 bases and J lost 6, with 11 bases in between.